The 25 T cell receptor beta chains below were found in one sample sequenced in a study of cytomegalovirus exposure and HLA in healthy donors. PCR was performed using 60 Vbeta and 13 Jbeta primers. Data came from immunoSEQ multiplex PCR; TCRdb stores just in-frame clones and leaves some out. The data contain about 94,000 clones, about 62% of them singletons. The sequencing sample was made of PBMCs. The receptor set was obtained from a man aged 25-45 years in good health and CMV-seronegative.

The gene calls are TRBV4-1 and TRBJ2-3; perhaps TRBD2 as D (6 bases). This CDR3 spans 17 amino acids. Germline V gene data show CDR1 as MGHRA and CDR2 as YSYEKL. Trimming took off 3 bases at V and 2 bases at J, with 18 bases between the two ends. The CDR3 DNA sequence: TGCGCCAGCAGCCAGGCCGGGACTGGGACCATCACAGATACGCAGTATTTT. Translating gives CASSQAGTGTITDTQYF.

The chain uses TRBV28 and TRBJ2-5, with D maybe TRBD2 (6 bases). V shed 3 bases and J shed 2 bases, with 10 bases lying between them. Per the germline V gene, CDR1 is MDHEN and CDR2 is SYDVKM. The CDR3 runs to 14 residues. The CDR3 DNA reads as TGTGCCAGCAGTTTCGTGGGGGGACAAGAGACCCAGTACTTC. It translates to CASSFVGGQETQYF.

The chain couples TRBV15 to TRBJ1-3, with D hard to call. V was shortened by 0 bases and J by 8 bases, with 8 bases between the two germline ends. The length of the CDR3 is 13 residues. Germline-derived CDR1 and CDR2 are LNHNV and YYDKDF (reference sequence). DNA of the CDR3: TGTGCCACCAGCAGAGATCAGCGATACACCATATATTTT. Protein sequence: CATSRDQRYTIYF.

This sequence joins TRBV7-2 and TRBJ2-5; TRBD2 matches 11 bases. V trimming: 4 bases; J trimming: 1 base; junction bases outside the gene matches: 5. This CDR3 is built from 16 residues. Germline CDR1 and CDR2: SGHTA and FQGNSA. CDR3 bases: TGTGCCAGCAGCTCACTAGCGGGGGCTATCCAAGAGACCCAGTACTTC. Protein product: CASSSLAGAIQETQYF.

The CDR3 region has the DNA TGTGCCAGCTCGCTTTTGGCGGGAGGAAACCAAGAGACCCAGTACTTC. It encodes CASSLLAGGNQETQYF. The chain employs TRBV18 and TRBJ2-5; 8 positions match TRBD2. Trimming took 6 bases from V and 0 from J; bases not matched to a gene: 9. Looked up from germline, CDR1 is KGHSH and CDR2 is LQKENI. This CDR3 region has 16 residues.

The gene calls are TRBV27 and TRBJ2-3; 9 positions match TRBD1. CDR1 is MNHEY and CDR2 is SMNVEV in the germline V gene (reference sequence). The CDR3 covers 15 residues. V lost 3 bases and J lost 6; bases outside the gene matches: 7. CDR3: CASSLTGGGGDTQYF. In DNA form, the CDR3 reads TGTGCCAGCAGTTTGACAGGGGGAGGTGGCGATACGCAGTATTTT.

The rearrangement joins TRBV6-6 to TRBJ1-5, with 7 bases identical to TRBD1. The V segment lost 3 bases and the J segment 7 bases; nucleotides outside the gene matches: 12. The CDR3 runs to 16 residues. Per germline, CDR1 MNHNY and CDR2 SVGAGI (reference sequence). The CDR3 protein is CASSYGVDREDQPQHF. CDR3 DNA sequence: TGTGCCAGCAGTTATGGGGTAGACAGGGAAGACCAGCCCCAGCATTTT.

The chain links TRBV5-5 to TRBJ1-1; 9 bases agree with TRBD1. Per germline, CDR1 SGHKS and CDR2 YYEKEE (reference sequence). This CDR3 comprises 15 residues. V was clipped by 4 bases and J by 3 bases; unmatched bases: 7. The CDR3 reads CASSPGDRADTEAFF. The CDR3 DNA sequence: TGTGCCAGCAGCCCGGGGGACAGGGCGGACACTGAAGCTTTCTTT. The variable domain in full, completed from reference TRBV5-5 and TRBJ1-1, reads DAGVTQSPTHLIKTRGQQVTLRCSPISGHKSVSWYQQVLGQGPQFIFQYYEKEERGRGNFPDRFSARQFPNYSSELNVNALLLGDSALYLCASSPGDRADTEAFFGQGTRLTVV.

The chain couples TRBV2 to TRBJ2-5; TRBD1 might be the D (6 bases). V dropped 5 bases and J dropped 2 bases, with 12 bases sitting between them. The germline CDR1 and CDR2 sequences are SNHLY and FYNNEI. There are 14 residues in the CDR3. CDR3 nucleotide sequence: TGTGCCAGCAGTTTCCGGGACACTCAAGAGACCCAGTACTTC. Amino acids: CASSFRDTQETQYF.

The V call is TRBV2, the J call TRBJ1-1, with D perhaps TRBD1 (6 bases). This CDR3 has 13 residues. Per germline, CDR1 SNHLY and CDR2 FYNNEI. V was clipped by 8 bases and J by 1 base, with 11 bases between them. The CDR3 DNA sequence: TGTGCCAGCCTCGACAGGAAGAACACTGAAGCTTTCTTT. This codes for CASLDRKNTEAFF.

The rearrangement joins TRBV11-2 to TRBJ2-5; perhaps TRBD2 as D (6 bases). The CDR3 covers 16 residues. V was trimmed by 5 bases and J by 0 bases, leaving 16 bases between them. CDR1 is SGHAT and CDR2 is FQNNGV in the germline V gene. CDR3 sequence: CASSVGTPIYQETQYF. The CDR3, as DNA: TGTGCCAGCAGCGTCGGGACTCCGATTTACCAAGAGACCCAGTACTTC.

This clone was seen a handful of times. The DNA of the CDR3 is TGCAGCGTTGAAGAAACGGCAGGGAACGAAAAACTGTTTTTT. Its protein product is CSVEETAGNEKLFF. The chain combines TRBV29-1 with TRBJ1-4; D is possibly TRBD1 (5 bases). Trimming shortened V by 0 bases and J by 8 bases, and 13 bases separated the two germline ends. The CDR3 is 14 amino acids. Per the germline V gene, CDR1 is SQVTM and CDR2 is ANQGSEA.

The rearrangement uses TRBV5-1 and TRBJ2-3; 13 bases are a match to TRBD2. There are 18 residues in the CDR3. Trimming removed 1 base from V and 3 bases from J; junction bases left unmatched: 8. Per the germline V gene, CDR1 is SGHRS and CDR2 is YFSETQ. The CDR3 region has the DNA TGCGCCAGCAGCTTGTCACTAGCGGGAGGGCCAGGAACAGATACGCAGTATTTT. Protein sequence: CASSLSLAGGPGTDTQYF.

J is TRBJ2-3 and V is TRBV4-3; D remains unclear. The CDR3 consists of 15 residues. Deletions cut 1 base from V and 4 bases from J, with 12 bases between. CDR1 is LGHNA, CDR2 YSLEER, per germline. CDR3 DNA: TGCGCCAGCAGCCAAGCTTATTACTCGGCAGATACGCAGTATTTT. Translation gives CASSQAYYSADTQYF.

The chain recombines TRBV18 with TRBJ2-5; D not certain. The CDR3 has 14 amino acids. V lost 1 base and J lost 2, with 8 bases in between. Germline-derived CDR1 and CDR2 are KGHSH and LQKENI. Written as DNA, the CDR3 is TGTGCCAGCTCACCACGGGCCTTACAAGAGACCCAGTACTTC. The encoded protein is CASSPRALQETQYF.

This clone showed up just once. The chain couples TRBV10-1 to TRBJ2-3; 11 positions agree with TRBD2. The CDR3 extends over 16 amino acids. Germline loops: CDR1 WNHNN, CDR2 SYGVQD (reference sequence). The J segment lost 1 base and the V segment lost 4 bases, leaving 4 bases of the junction unmatched. CDR3 amino acids: CASSGIAGGRTDTQYF. CDR3 nucleotide sequence: TGCGCCAGCAGTGGGATAGCGGGAGGGCGCACAGATACGCAGTATTTT.

V gene TRBV9 combines with J gene TRBJ2-4; possible D gene TRBD2, 5 bases. The CDR3 spans 14 residues. Trimming removed 6 bases at V and 2 bases at J, with 12 bases between. Germline lookup yields CDR1 SGDLS and CDR2 YYNGEE. CDR3: CASKERRPKNIQYF. The CDR3 DNA is TGTGCCAGCAAGGAGAGGAGGCCCAAAAACATTCAGTACTTC.

This chain connects TRBV6-6 to TRBJ1-2, with no clear D. Deletions cut 4 bases from V and 2 bases from J, with 14 bases between. In germline, CDR1 is MNHNY, CDR2 SVGAGI (reference sequence). The CDR3 is 15 residues long. DNA of the CDR3: TGTGCCAGCAGTTTACAACCGATACTAAACTATGGCTACACCTTC. It encodes CASSLQPILNYGYTF.

The genes are TRBV5-5 and TRBJ1-2; D is perhaps TRBD1 (6 bases). Trimming took 6 bases from V and 4 from J, leaving 16 bases between them. The CDR3 is 14 residues long. Germline V gives CDR1 SGHKS, CDR2 YYEKEE (reference sequence). The DNA of the CDR3 is TGTGCCAGCAACCCGGGACAACAGGTCTATGGCTACACCTTC. This sequence encodes CASNPGQQVYGYTF. The variable domain in full, completed from reference TRBV5-5 and TRBJ1-2, reads DAGVTQSPTHLIKTRGQQVTLRCSPISGHKSVSWYQQVLGQGPQFIFQYYEKEERGRGNFPDRFSARQFPNYSSELNVNALLLGDSALYLCASNPGQQVYGYTFGSGTRLTVV.

The CDR3 spells CASGRGLYNEQFF. As DNA, the CDR3 is TGTGCCAGCGGGAGGGGACTATACAATGAGCAGTTCTTC. The gene calls are TRBV9 and TRBJ2-1, with 7 positions matching TRBD2. CDR1 SGDLS and CDR2 YYNGEE come from the germline V gene. The junction had 5 bases not matched to a gene; V was cut back by 7 bases and J by 4 bases. The CDR3 sequence is 13 residues long.

The CDR3 here is CASSQDVWEGDEQFF. CDR3 DNA: TGTGCCAGCAGCCAAGATGTGTGGGAGGGCGATGAGCAGTTCTTC. The chain is built from TRBV14 and TRBJ2-1; 7 bases align to TRBD2. The CDR3 is 15 amino acids. Germline values: CDR1 SGHDN, CDR2 FVKESK. Germline trimming cut 0 bases from V and 8 bases from J; bases unmatched to any gene: 7. The full variable domain, completed using reference TRBV14 and TRBJ2-1, is EAGVTQFPSHSVIEKGQTVTLRCDPISGHDNLYWYRRVMGKEIKFLLHFVKESKQDESGMPNNRFLAERTGGTYSTLKVQPAELEDSGVYFCASSQDVWEGDEQFFGPGTRLTVL.

The chain carries TRBV19 and TRBJ1-4, with 7 nucleotides matching TRBD1. V dropped 4 bases and J dropped 4; count of bases not matched to a gene: 3. CDR3 length: 14 amino acids. Germline V gives CDR1 LNHDA, CDR2 SQIVND (reference sequence). CDR3 region: CASSRGQLNEKLFF. In DNA, the CDR3 is TGTGCCAGTAGTAGGGGACAGCTTAATGAAAAACTGTTTTTT.

This chain uses TRBV6-6 with TRBJ2-2; TRBD1 matches at 10 bases. Trimming cost V 4 bases and J 7 bases; bases outside gene matches: 6. The length of the CDR3 is 15 residues. Per the germline V gene, CDR1 is MNHNY and CDR2 is SVGAGI (reference sequence). The chain's CDR3 is CASSLPGQGLGELFF. As DNA, the CDR3 is TGTGCCAGCAGTTTACCGGGACAGGGGCTCGGGGAGCTGTTTTTT.

This clone was seen only once. The rearrangement joins TRBV7-3 to TRBJ1-1, with D perhaps matching TRBD1 (6 bases). V was cut by 5 bases and J by 1 base, with 8 bases left in between. Germline V gives CDR1 SGHTA, CDR2 FQGTGA. The CDR3 is made up of 13 amino acids. The CDR3 here is CASSQDRNTEAFF. The CDR3 DNA reads as TGTGCCAGCAGCCAGGACAGGAACACTGAAGCTTTCTTT.

This clone was counted a few times. One junction end does not reproduce the germline sequence, and a read error may be involved. This CDR3 is also generated by other DNA sequences in the sample. The chain is built from TRBV6-4 and TRBJ2-2, with TRBD2 matching 8 bases. The CDR3 covers 15 residues. Germline V gene sequence: CDR1 MRHNA, CDR2 SNTAGT. CDR3 residues: CASSDTSGSTGELFF. The DNA for the CDR3 is TGTGCCAGCAGTGACACCAGCGGGAGCACCGGGGAGCTTTTTTTT.